The 20 T cell receptor beta chains listed next were all sequenced from one sample in a study of control samples from healthy donors and cancer patients. Clones were sequenced by immunoSEQ multiplex PCR, and TCRdb holds only the in-frame ones, with some missing. Altogether some 250,000 clones are present, around 79% being singletons, with the ten largest covering less than 15%. Sample: PBMCs. These receptors all stem from a woman aged 60-70 years with lung cancer.

The V gene is TRBV5-1, the J gene TRBJ2-5; TRBD2 matches at 8 bases. Germline trimming cut 0 bases from V and 2 bases from J; bases unmatched to any gene: 6. The CDR3 has 16 residues. Germline V gives CDR1 SGHRS, CDR2 YFSETQ. For the CDR3, the DNA is TGCGCCAGCAGCTTGGGAGGTAGCGGGGCACAAGAGACCCAGTACTTC. Protein product: CASSLGGSGAQETQYF. Supplemented by reference TRBV5-1 and TRBJ2-5, the full variable domain reads KAGVTQTPRYLIKTRGQQVTLSCSPISGHRSVSWYQQTPGQGLQFLFEYFSETQRNKGNFPGRFSGRQFSNSRSEMNVSTLELGDSALYLCASSLGGSGAQETQYFGPGTRLLVL.

The chain is built from TRBV21-1 and TRBJ2-1; whether TRBD2, the table's D call, matches the DNA was not checked. TRBV21-1 is annotated as a pseudogene. The CDR3 is 11 residues long. CDR3 DNA: TGTGCCCACAACGGGGACAATGAGCAGTTCTTC. Translated, it gives CAHNGDNEQFF.

The rearrangement uses TRBV2 and TRBJ2-1; TRBD2 matches at 7 bases. Losses at the gene ends were 3 bases for V and 12 bases for J; bases not matched to a gene: 5. The CDR3 spans 12 residues. Germline V gives CDR1 SNHLY, CDR2 FYNNEI. The CDR3 region is CASSEDRGVQFF. DNA for the CDR3: TGTGCCAGCAGTGAGGACCGGGGGGTGCAGTTCTTC. Using reference TRBV2 and TRBJ2-1 for the parts outside the CDR3, the full variable domain is EPEVTQTPSHQVTQMGQEVILRCVPISNHLYFYWYRQILGQKVEFLVSFYNNEISEKSEIFDDQFSVERPDGSNFTLKIRSTKLEDSAMYFCASSEDRGVQFFGPGTRLTVL.

The J gene is TRBJ1-1, the V gene TRBV4-1, with no clear D. Germline V CDR1 and CDR2: MGHRA, YSYEKL. Trimming shortened V by 2 bases and J by 3 bases, and 10 bases separated the two germline ends. CDR3 length: 14 amino acids. The CDR3 nucleotides read TGCGCCAGCAGCCAATCGGCCCCAGACACTGAAGCTTTCTTT. Translation gives CASSQSAPDTEAFF.

The rearrangement uses TRBV19 and TRBJ2-7; D tentatively reads TRBD1 or TRBD2 (5 bases each). The CDR3 covers 15 residues. V lost 1 base to trimming and J lost 2 bases, with 12 bases between them. The germline CDR1 and CDR2 sequences are LNHDA and SQIVND (reference sequence). The CDR3 DNA sequence: TGTGCCAGTAGTATAGGAGGGGAAACCCCCTACGAGCAGTACTTC. Translated, it gives CASSIGGETPYEQYF.

The V gene is TRBV5-1, the J gene TRBJ2-1; TRBD1 matches 7 bases. The CDR3 runs to 16 residues. The J segment lost 1 base and the V segment lost 3 bases, leaving 7 bases of the junction unmatched. CDR1 and CDR2 (germline): SGHRS, YFSETQ. CDR3: CASSSPGQVSYNEQFF. The CDR3 DNA reads as TGCGCCAGCAGCTCCCCTGGACAGGTTTCCTACAATGAGCAGTTCTTC.

The CDR3 DNA follows: TGTGCCAGCGGGACTATCTACAATGAGCAGTTCTTC. It codes for CASGTIYNEQFF. The rearrangement uses TRBV28 and TRBJ2-1, with 7 bases that match TRBD2. V lost 8 bases to trimming and J lost 3 bases; unmatched junction nucleotides: 1. Germline V lookup: CDR1 MDHEN, CDR2 SYDVKM. This CDR3 spans 12 amino acids. The full variable domain, in which reference TRBV28 and TRBJ2-1 provide the parts outside the CDR3, is DVKVTQSSRYLVKRTGEKVFLECVQDMDHENMFWYRQDPGLGLRLIYFSYDVKMKEKGDIPEGYSVSREKKERFSLILESASTNQTSMYLCASGTIYNEQFFGPGTRLTVL.

V and J are TRBV27 and TRBJ1-2; D ambiguous. Germline CDR1 MNHEY, CDR2 SMNVEV (reference sequence). This CDR3 region has 13 residues. The V gene lost 5 bases and the J gene lost 4 bases, with 11 bases spanning the gap. DNA of the CDR3: TGTGCCAGCAGTCGAACAGAGACCTATGGCTACACCTTC. Amino acids: CASSRTETYGYTF.

To note about this clone: Within the sample, other DNA sequences also encode this same CDR3. V is TRBV5-1 and J is TRBJ2-5; D is uncertain. Germline lookup yields CDR1 SGHRS and CDR2 YFSETQ. The CDR3 contains 15 residues. Trimming stripped 0 bases from V and 1 base from J, with 10 bases between. Here the CDR3 reads CASSLVPGSQETQYF. CDR3 sequence (DNA): TGCGCCAGCAGCTTGGTTCCGGGTTCCCAAGAGACCCAGTACTTC.

The rearrangement links TRBV11-2 to TRBJ2-3; TRBD2 agrees at 8 bases. Trimming at V came to 6 bases and at J to 4 bases, leaving 6 bases not matched to a gene. This CDR3 spans 14 amino acids. The germline V gene has CDR1 SGHAT and CDR2 FQNNGV. The CDR3 DNA sequence: TGTGCCAGCAGACTTAGCGGGGCCGCAGATACGCAGTATTTT. It yields the protein CASRLSGAADTQYF.

The rearrangement links TRBV4-1 to TRBJ1-1; 10 bases are shared with TRBD1. The CDR3 length is 15 residues. J lost 1 base, V lost 4 bases, and 3 bases had no gene match. Germline V gives CDR1 MGHRA, CDR2 YSYEKL. In nucleotides, the CDR3 is TGCGCCAGCAGCCGGGGACAGGGGCAGAACACTGAAGCTTTCTTT. The encoded protein is CASSRGQGQNTEAFF.

V is TRBV2 and J is TRBJ2-7; perhaps TRBD2 as D (7 bases). This CDR3 has 15 residues. Germline V gene lookup returns CDR1 SNHLY and CDR2 FYNNEI. Between the trimmed V and J ends, which lost 9 bases and 4 bases, there was a span of 22 bases. The CDR3 DNA follows: TGTGCCAGAAGGGACGGGGGGCTCCTCCTTTACGAGCAGTACTTC. It encodes CARRDGGLLLYEQYF.

The chain links TRBV28 to TRBJ2-7; tentative D call: TRBD2 (6 bases). The CDR3 runs to 16 residues. The V end lost 7 bases, the J end lost 0 bases, and 19 bases lay between the germline ends. Germline CDR1 and CDR2: MDHEN and SYDVKM. The CDR3 is CASTPQAGSSSYEQYF. CDR3 in DNA: TGTGCCAGCACCCCCCAAGCGGGCTCCAGCTCCTACGAGCAGTACTTC.

This rearrangement joins TRBV5-1 to TRBJ2-3; 8 bases are a match to TRBD2. The CDR3 is 16 residues long. Germline CDR1 and CDR2: SGHRS and YFSETQ. V shed 2 bases, J shed 4 bases, and the junction held 9 bases outside the gene matches. The CDR3 DNA reads TGCGCCAGCAGCTTTGGGGGAGCGGGGGTGCCAGATACGCAGTATTTT. This sequence encodes CASSFGGAGVPDTQYF.

CDR3 region: CASSLRGSNQPQHF. In DNA form, the CDR3 reads TGCGCCAGCAGCTTACGGGGGAGCAATCAGCCCCAGCATTTT. The V gene is TRBV5-1, the J gene TRBJ1-5; a possible D gene is TRBD1 (5 bases). Trimming stripped 2 bases from V and 1 base from J, with 7 bases between. Per germline, CDR1 SGHRS and CDR2 YFSETQ. This CDR3 has 14 amino acids. The variable domain in full, completed from reference TRBV5-1 and TRBJ1-5, reads KAGVTQTPRYLIKTRGQQVTLSCSPISGHRSVSWYQQTPGQGLQFLFEYFSETQRNKGNFPGRFSGRQFSNSRSEMNVSTLELGDSALYLCASSLRGSNQPQHFGDGTRLSIL.

The chain is built from TRBV29-1 and TRBJ2-1; TRBD2 matches at 14 bases. V dropped 6 bases and J dropped 7; count of bases not matched to a gene: 5. This CDR3 contains 14 residues. The germline V gene has CDR1 SQVTM and CDR2 ANQGSEA. Here the CDR3 reads CSVGTSGSRNEQFF. The CDR3 coding sequence is TGCAGCGTGGGGACTAGCGGGAGCCGTAATGAGCAGTTCTTC.

The V and J genes are TRBV14 and TRBJ2-6; tentatively, D is TRBD2 (5 bases). Trimming took 3 bases from V and 12 from J, leaving 15 bases between them. CDR3 length: 14 residues. Germline loops: CDR1 SGHDN, CDR2 FVKESK. The CDR3 bases are TGTGCCAGCAGCCACCGAGGGCCCTTCAGCGTCCTGACTTTC. Residues: CASSHRGPFSVLTF.

The rearrangement links TRBV5-6 to TRBJ2-1; 12 bases are shared with TRBD2. Trimming at V came to 1 base and at J to 7 bases, leaving 15 bases not matched to a gene. Germline V gene data show CDR1 as SGHDT and CDR2 as YYEEEE. The CDR3 is 19 amino acids. The CDR3 here is CASSLLVEGETSGSNEQFF. CDR3 sequence (DNA): TGTGCCAGCAGCTTGCTTGTGGAGGGAGAGACTAGCGGGAGTAATGAGCAGTTCTTC.

J is TRBJ1-2 and V is TRBV5-5, with D hard to call. The CDR3 length is 14 residues. From germline, CDR1 is SGHKS and CDR2 YYEKEE (reference sequence). Trimming removed 0 bases from V and 7 bases from J, with 13 bases in between. This CDR3 is CASSLADEVGGYTF. CDR3 nucleotide sequence: TGTGCCAGCAGCTTGGCCGACGAGGTCGGTGGCTACACCTTC. The variable domain in full, with the rest retrieved from reference TRBV5-5 and TRBJ1-2, is DAGVTQSPTHLIKTRGQQVTLRCSPISGHKSVSWYQQVLGQGPQFIFQYYEKEERGRGNFPDRFSARQFPNYSSELNVNALLLGDSALYLCASSLADEVGGYTFGSGTRLTVV.

The chain carries TRBV11-1 and TRBJ2-5; D is unclear. V dropped 4 bases and J dropped 2 bases, with 8 bases sitting between them. The length of the CDR3 is 13 residues. Per the germline V gene, CDR1 is SGHAT and CDR2 is FQDESV (reference sequence). CDR3 in amino acids: CASSSTSQETQYF. The CDR3 DNA is TGTGCCAGCAGCTCGACAAGTCAAGAGACCCAGTACTTC.